One and the same sample provided the 23 T cell receptor beta chains below, sequenced in a study of OX40 agonist ivuxolimab in advanced cancers. The repertoire was sequenced with immunoSEQ multiplex PCR; TCRdb's copy has only in-frame clones and lacks some. Counted here are around 62,000 clones, about 80% occurring once; the ten biggest clones make up roughly 4.5%. Source: CD4+ or CD8+ T cells sorted from blood, taken in a trial of the OX40 agonist ivuxolimab. The receptors originated from an adult with an advanced solid tumor such as melanoma, head and neck, liver or kidney cancer.

The rearrangement uses TRBV9 and TRBJ1-2, with TRBD1 as a possible D gene (5 bases). CDR3 length: 16 amino acids. Trimming removed 4 bases from V and 5 bases from J, with 21 bases in between. The germline gives CDR1 SGDLS, CDR2 YYNGEE. For the CDR3, the DNA is TGTGCCAGCAGCCCACCGACTCCGGGGCCAACATATGGCTACACCTTC. Translation: CASSPPTPGPTYGYTF. Full variable domain (missing parts from reference TRBV9 and TRBJ1-2): DSGVTQTPKHLITATGQRVTLRCSPRSGDLSVYWYQQSLDQGLQFLIQYYNGEERAKGNILERFSAQQFPDLHSELNLSSLELGDSALYFCASSPPTPGPTYGYTFGSGTRLTVV.

This clone was seen once. The chain links TRBV21-1 to TRBJ2-7. TRBV21-1 is deemed a pseudogene. This CDR3 has 12 residues. CDR3 sequence reads: CASMGEAYEQYF. The CDR3 coding sequence is TGTGCCAGCATGGGGGAAGCCTACGAGCAGTACTTC.

The chain links TRBV27 to TRBJ2-2; 9 bases line up with TRBD1. The CDR3 runs 18 residues. CDR1 and CDR2 (germline): MNHEY, SMNVEV (reference sequence). Trimming at V came to 2 bases and at J to 7 bases, leaving 14 bases not matched to a gene. CDR3 amino acids: CASSLEGGTGTYGGELFF. The CDR3 nucleotides are TGTGCCAGCAGTTTAGAGGGGGGGACAGGGACGTACGGCGGGGAGCTGTTTTTT.

The sample holds one count of this clone. The rearrangement uses TRBV10-3 and TRBJ2-5; D gene uncertain. The V gene lost 2 bases and the J gene lost 3 bases, with 1 base spanning the gap. Germline lookup yields CDR1 ENHRY and CDR2 SYGVKD. The CDR3 has 11 amino acids. The chain's CDR3 is CAISEKETQYF. The CDR3 DNA reads as TGTGCCATCAGTGAGAAAGAGACCCAGTACTTC.

This chain uses TRBV19 with TRBJ1-1; 9 nucleotides agree with TRBD1. Trimming took 9 bases from V and 3 from J; bases not matched to a gene: 11. Germline V lookup: CDR1 LNHDA, CDR2 SQIVND (reference sequence). CDR3 length: 15 amino acids. CDR3 sequence reads: CASHPWGTGHTEAFF. CDR3 DNA: TGTGCCAGCCATCCCTGGGGGACAGGGCACACTGAAGCTTTCTTT.

The V gene is TRBV6-1, the J gene TRBJ2-7, with D maybe TRBD1 (6 bases). The CDR3 spans 13 residues. V was shortened by 6 bases and J by 4 bases, with 13 bases between the two germline ends. CDR1 is MNHNS, CDR2 SASEGT, per germline. CDR3 in DNA: TGTGCCAGCAGCAGGGGAGTTGAGTACGAGCAGTACTTC. This sequence encodes CASSRGVEYEQYF.

The chain is built from TRBV4-1 and TRBJ2-5; 7 bases fit TRBD1. Germline trimming cut 6 bases from V and 1 base from J; bases unmatched to any gene: 2. The CDR3 runs to 13 residues. Per germline, CDR1 MGHRA and CDR2 YSYEKL. The CDR3 DNA reads as TGCGCCAGCAGTAGACAGGGCCAAGAGACCCAGTACTTC. This encodes CASSRQGQETQYF.

The V call is TRBV4-1, the J call TRBJ2-7; 7 positions match TRBD2. The CDR3 covers 16 residues. Germline-derived CDR1 and CDR2 are MGHRA and YSYEKL. The J segment lost 6 bases and the V segment lost 0 bases, leaving 11 bases of the junction unmatched. CDR3 loop: CASSQDQGGSTSEQYF. The CDR3 DNA follows: TGCGCCAGCAGCCAAGATCAGGGAGGGAGCACTTCCGAGCAGTACTTC.

The chain combines TRBV5-4 with TRBJ1-2, with 9 bases identical to TRBD1. The CDR3 extends over 14 amino acids. Unmatched junction bases numbered 2, after V lost 2 bases and J lost 3 bases. Per germline, CDR1 SGHNT and CDR2 YYREEE (reference sequence). DNA of the CDR3: TGTGCCAGCAGCTTAGGGGACAGGGACTATGGCTACACCTTC. Translated, it gives CASSLGDRDYGYTF. Supplemented by reference TRBV5-4 and TRBJ1-2, the full variable domain reads ETGVTQSPTHLIKTRGQQVTLRCSSQSGHNTVSWYQQALGQGPQFIFQYYREEENGRGNFPPRFSGLQFPNYSSELNVNALELDDSALYLCASSLGDRDYGYTFGSGTRLTVV.

This clone was seen a few times. The chain recombines TRBV5-1 with TRBJ2-1; 9 bases agree with TRBD2. The CDR3 totals 14 residues. Germline CDR1 and CDR2: SGHRS and YFSETQ. J lost 10 bases, V lost 0 bases, and 5 bases had no gene match. The DNA for the CDR3 is TGCGCCAGCAGCTTGGTCCTAGCGGGATACGAGCAGTTCTTC. Translated, it gives CASSLVLAGYEQFF.

The chain combines TRBV9 with TRBJ2-6, with unresolved D. This CDR3 comprises 13 residues. V dropped 4 bases and J dropped 4 bases, with 6 bases sitting between them. The germline V gene has CDR1 SGDLS and CDR2 YYNGEE. The CDR3 loop is CASSLVGANVLTF. CDR3 nucleotide sequence: TGTGCCAGCAGCTTGGTAGGGGCCAACGTCCTGACTTTC.

The CDR3, as DNA: TGTGCCAGCAGTTTCGGTCTAGCGGGGCAAGAGACCCAGTACTTC. The encoded protein is CASSFGLAGQETQYF. The rearrangement uses TRBV27 and TRBJ2-5; the match to TRBD2 covers 9 bases. Germline values: CDR1 MNHEY, CDR2 SMNVEV (reference sequence). Germline trimming cut 3 bases from V and 2 bases from J; bases unmatched to any gene: 4. This CDR3 has 15 residues.

The chain joins TRBV4-2 to TRBJ1-3, with 8 nucleotides matching TRBD1. The CDR3 is 15 residues long. The ends lost 1 base at V and 3 bases at J; junction bases unmatched: 2. Looked up from germline, CDR1 is LGHNA and CDR2 is YNFKEQ. The CDR3 DNA sequence: TGTGCCAGCAGCCAAGGACAGGGGCTTGGAAACACCATATATTTT. Protein sequence: CASSQGQGLGNTIYF.

This chain joins TRBV14 and TRBJ1-6, with no clear D. V was trimmed by 4 bases and J by 9 bases, leaving 16 bases between them. CDR1 is SGHDN, CDR2 FVKESK, per germline. The CDR3 totals 15 residues. CDR3 nucleotide sequence: TGTGCCAGCAGCCCTTCCCCCCTTGGCGGTTCACCCCTCCACTTT. It codes for CASSPSPLGGSPLHF.

The genes are TRBV7-2 and TRBJ2-7; D not certain. Germline V lookup: CDR1 SGHTA, CDR2 FQGNSA. Trimming shortened V by 1 base and J by 3 bases, and 16 bases separated the two germline ends. CDR3 length equals 16 residues. In nucleotides, the CDR3 is TGTGCCAGCAGCTTAGAGGGAAGGCCGGGCAGCTACGAGCAGTACTTC. Amino acid sequence: CASSLEGRPGSYEQYF.

This clone has only one observation. The chain recombines TRBV9 with TRBJ2-1, with 8 bases identical to TRBD2. J was trimmed by 4 bases and V by 4 bases; bases with no gene match: 10. Germline V gene lookup returns CDR1 SGDLS and CDR2 YYNGEE. CDR3 size: 16 residues. CDR3 region: CASSLTSADLYNEQFF. The CDR3, as DNA: TGTGCCAGCAGCTTGACTAGCGCGGACCTTTACAATGAGCAGTTCTTC.

The chain recombines TRBV13 with TRBJ1-5; a weak D match, TRBD1 (5 bases). Germline-derived CDR1 and CDR2 are PRHDT and FYEKMQ (reference sequence). CDR3 length: 14 residues. V gave up 3 bases and J gave up 2 bases, with 8 bases separating them. In DNA, the CDR3 is TGTGCCAGCAGCTTTAGAGGGGGCAATCAGCCCCAGCATTTT. This encodes CASSFRGGNQPQHF.

This chain uses TRBV5-1 with TRBJ2-1, with 8 positions matching TRBD1. The CDR3 has 17 residues. Germline V gene sequence: CDR1 SGHRS, CDR2 YFSETQ. V lost 3 bases to trimming and J lost 1 base; unmatched junction nucleotides: 9. CDR3 in amino acids: CASSSGQGSVSYNEQFF. DNA for the CDR3: TGCGCCAGCAGCTCCGGACAGGGCAGTGTATCCTACAATGAGCAGTTCTTC.

This rearrangement joins TRBV19 to TRBJ2-6; D perhaps matches TRBD1 (6 bases). V was cut by 1 base and J by 0 bases, with 16 bases left in between. The CDR3 length is 19 residues. Germline V gene lookup returns CDR1 LNHDA and CDR2 SQIVND (reference sequence). CDR3 in DNA: TGTGCCAGTAGTATAGCCAGGGGAGCATCCTACTCTGGGGCCAACGTCCTGACTTTC. Amino acids: CASSIARGASYSGANVLTF.

The gene calls are TRBV6-1 and TRBJ2-7; D gene unclear. The V and J ends lost 5 bases and 2 bases respectively, with 13 bases between them. Germline V gene lookup returns CDR1 MNHNS and CDR2 SASEGT. The CDR3 contains 14 residues. CDR3 sequence: CASSTRTVTYEQYF. CDR3 DNA sequence: TGTGCCAGCAGTACAAGGACGGTCACCTACGAGCAGTACTTC.

The chain joins TRBV7-9 to TRBJ1-5; TRBD1 is a possible D gene (5 bases). The CDR3 spans 15 residues. In germline, CDR1 is SEHNR, CDR2 FQNEAQ (reference sequence). With 3 bases removed from V and 0 bases from J, the gap between germline ends came to 9 bases. CDR3 amino acids: CASSFQGLSNQPQHF. The CDR3 DNA sequence: TGTGCCAGCAGCTTCCAGGGACTTAGCAATCAGCCCCAGCATTTT.

This chain uses TRBV10-1 with TRBJ1-1; 7 bases are shared with TRBD1. Germline values: CDR1 WNHNN, CDR2 SYGVQD (reference sequence). V lost 7 bases and J lost 0; bases outside the gene matches: 11. CDR3 size: 16 residues. CDR3: CASIAEAGGLNTEAFF. The CDR3 DNA reads TGCGCCAGCATAGCGGAGGCAGGGGGATTGAACACTGAAGCTTTCTTT.

This clone showed up just once. The chain joins TRBV5-4 to TRBJ2-4; D unclear. This CDR3 has 14 residues. V was cut by 3 bases and J by 5 bases, with 12 bases left in between. From germline, CDR1 is SGHNT and CDR2 YYREEE (reference sequence). CDR3 loop: CASSSRVGQNIQYF. The DNA for the CDR3 is TGTGCCAGCAGCTCTCGGGTGGGCCAAAACATTCAGTACTTC.